The clone carrying this T cell receptor (beta chain) occurred many times. Its cognate antigen is unknown. This record comes from a study of T cells in Graves' hyperthyroidism and ophthalmopathy. TCR beta CDR3 region amplification was performed from RNA transcripts. Initially, a first-round RT-PCR of the TCR CDR3 employed the HTBI primer set. TCRdb re-called the multiplex PCR reads with MiXCR, one entry per CDR3 protein. The sample lists 150,000 to 200,000 distinct CDR3 sequences, approximately 15% occurring once. V was cut by 2 bases and J by 7 bases, with 14 bases left in between. The CDR3 is made up of 14 amino acids. Per germline, CDR1 LGHDT and CDR2 YNNKEL (reference sequence). Study-level results: Clonotypes that were expanded in thyroid above 0.001 mostly appeared in blood too.

The authors deemed Graves' hyperthyroidism stable absent ophthalmopathy progression within 18 months. Participants, patients aged 18 to 65, had newly diagnosed hyperthyroidism with a duration under 2 months. This sequence originates from a woman in her forties or fifties with Graves' hyperthyroidism. The chain links TRBV3-1 to TRBJ1-1; a possible D gene is TRBD1 (6 bases). The sequencing input was blood. The CDR3 coding sequence is TGTGCCAGCAGCCAAAGGGACACCGGGAGTGAAGCTTTCTTT. This gives the protein CASSQRDTGSEAFF.